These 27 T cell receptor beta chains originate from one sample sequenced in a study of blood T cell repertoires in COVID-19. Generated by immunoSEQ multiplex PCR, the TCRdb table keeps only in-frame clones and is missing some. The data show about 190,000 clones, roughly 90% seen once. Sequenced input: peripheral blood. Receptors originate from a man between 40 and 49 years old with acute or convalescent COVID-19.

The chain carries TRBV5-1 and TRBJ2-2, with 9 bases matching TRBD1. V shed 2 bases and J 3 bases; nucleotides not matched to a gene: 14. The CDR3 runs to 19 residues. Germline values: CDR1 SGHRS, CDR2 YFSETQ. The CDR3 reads CASSLQGARRILDTGELFF. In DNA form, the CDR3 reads TGCGCCAGCAGCTTACAGGGGGCGCGAAGGATATTAGACACCGGGGAGCTGTTTTTT.

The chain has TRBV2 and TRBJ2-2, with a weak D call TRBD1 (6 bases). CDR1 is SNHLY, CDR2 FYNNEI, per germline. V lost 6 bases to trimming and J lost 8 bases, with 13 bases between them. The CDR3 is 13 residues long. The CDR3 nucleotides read TGTGCCAGCAGAACCACCGGACAGGGGGAGCTGTTTTTT. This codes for CASRTTGQGELFF.

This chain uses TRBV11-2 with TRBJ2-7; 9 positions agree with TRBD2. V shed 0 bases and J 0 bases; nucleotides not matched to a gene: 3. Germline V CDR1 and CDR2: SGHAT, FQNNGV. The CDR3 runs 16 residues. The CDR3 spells CASSLDRTSASYEQYF. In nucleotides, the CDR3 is TGTGCCAGCAGCTTAGATAGGACTAGCGCCTCCTACGAGCAGTACTTC.

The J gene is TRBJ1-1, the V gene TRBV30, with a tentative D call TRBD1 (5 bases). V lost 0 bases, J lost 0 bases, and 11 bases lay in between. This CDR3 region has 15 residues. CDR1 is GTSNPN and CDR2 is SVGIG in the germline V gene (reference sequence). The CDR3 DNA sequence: TGTGCCTGGAGTGTACCAGACAGTTTGAACACTGAAGCTTTCTTT. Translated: CAWSVPDSLNTEAFF.

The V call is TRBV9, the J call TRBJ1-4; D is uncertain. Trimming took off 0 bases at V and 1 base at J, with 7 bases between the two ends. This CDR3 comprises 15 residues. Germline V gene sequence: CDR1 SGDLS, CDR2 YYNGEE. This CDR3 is CASSVVGGTNEKLFF. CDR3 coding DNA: TGTGCCAGCAGCGTAGTGGGAGGAACTAATGAAAAACTGTTTTTT.

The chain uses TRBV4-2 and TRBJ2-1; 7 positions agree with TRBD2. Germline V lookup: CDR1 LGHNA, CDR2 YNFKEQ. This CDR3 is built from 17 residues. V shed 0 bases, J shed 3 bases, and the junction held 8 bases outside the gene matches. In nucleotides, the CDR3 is TGTGCCAGCAGCCAAGAAAGACGGGGGGATATCTACAATGAGCAGTTCTTC. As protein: CASSQERRGDIYNEQFF.

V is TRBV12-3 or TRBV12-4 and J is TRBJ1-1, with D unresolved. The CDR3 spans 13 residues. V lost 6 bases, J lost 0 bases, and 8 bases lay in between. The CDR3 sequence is CASSPPVNTEAFF. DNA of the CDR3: TGTGCCAGCAGCCCACCGGTGAACACTGAAGCTTTCTTT.

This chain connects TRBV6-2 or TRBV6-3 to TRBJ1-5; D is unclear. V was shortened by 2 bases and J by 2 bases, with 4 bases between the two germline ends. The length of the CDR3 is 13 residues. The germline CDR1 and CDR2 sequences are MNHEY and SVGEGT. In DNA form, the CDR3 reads TGTGCCAGCAGTTACCTCCGCAATCAGCCCCAGCATTTT. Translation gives CASSYLRNQPQHF.

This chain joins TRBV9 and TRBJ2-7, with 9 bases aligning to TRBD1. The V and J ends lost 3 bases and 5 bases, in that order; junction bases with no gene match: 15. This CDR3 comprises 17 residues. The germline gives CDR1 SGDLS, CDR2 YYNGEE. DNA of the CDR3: TGTGCCAGCAGCGCTACCGGGACAGGGAGGATAGGGCACGAGCAGTACTTC. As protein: CASSATGTGRIGHEQYF.

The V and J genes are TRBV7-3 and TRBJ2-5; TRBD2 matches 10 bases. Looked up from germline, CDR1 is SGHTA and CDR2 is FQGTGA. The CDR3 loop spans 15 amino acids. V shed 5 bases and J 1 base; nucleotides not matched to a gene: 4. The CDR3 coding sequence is TGTGCCAGCAGCCGTAGCGGGGGGTTCCAAGAGACCCAGTACTTC. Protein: CASSRSGGFQETQYF.

The CDR3 region is CASSLGQFNEQFF. The CDR3 coding sequence is TGTGCCAGCAGCTTAGGGCAGTTCAATGAGCAGTTCTTC. This rearrangement joins TRBV7-2 to TRBJ2-1; no clear D. Germline V gene sequence: CDR1 SGHTA, CDR2 FQGNSA. Trimming took off 1 base at V and 6 bases at J, with 7 bases between the two ends. CDR3 length: 13 amino acids.

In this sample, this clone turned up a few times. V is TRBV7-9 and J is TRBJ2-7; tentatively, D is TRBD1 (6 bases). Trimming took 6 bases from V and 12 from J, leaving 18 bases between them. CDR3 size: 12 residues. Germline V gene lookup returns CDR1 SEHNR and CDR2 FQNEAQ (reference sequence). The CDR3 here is CASSYTGPRRYF. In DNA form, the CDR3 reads TGTGCCAGCAGTTATACAGGGCCGAGACGGTACTTC. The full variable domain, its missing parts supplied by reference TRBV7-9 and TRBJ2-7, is DTGVSQNPRHKITKRGQNVTFRCDPISEHNRLYWYRQTLGQGPEFLTYFQNEAQLEKSRLLSDRFSAERPKGSFSTLEIQRTEQGDSAMYLCASSYTGPRRYFGPGTRLTVT.

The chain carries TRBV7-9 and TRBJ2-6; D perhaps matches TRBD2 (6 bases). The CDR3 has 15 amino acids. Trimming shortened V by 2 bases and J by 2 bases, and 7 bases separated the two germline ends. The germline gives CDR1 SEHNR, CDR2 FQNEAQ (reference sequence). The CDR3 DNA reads TGTGCCAGCAGCTTAACGGGGGCTGGGGCCAACGTCCTGACTTTC. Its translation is CASSLTGAGANVLTF.

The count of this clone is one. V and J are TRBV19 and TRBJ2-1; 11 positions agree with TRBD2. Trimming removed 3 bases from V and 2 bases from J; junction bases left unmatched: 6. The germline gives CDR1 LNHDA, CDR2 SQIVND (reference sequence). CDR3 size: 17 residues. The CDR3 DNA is TGTGCCAGTAGTATCGGACTAGCGGGTCCAACCTACAATGAGCAGTTCTTC. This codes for CASSIGLAGPTYNEQFF.

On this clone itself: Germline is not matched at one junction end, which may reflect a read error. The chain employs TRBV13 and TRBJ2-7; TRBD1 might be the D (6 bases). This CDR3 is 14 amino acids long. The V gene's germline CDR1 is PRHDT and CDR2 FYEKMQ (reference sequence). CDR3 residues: CASSLQNRVKGVTF. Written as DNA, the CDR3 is TGTGCCAGCAGCTTACAAAATCGGGTCAAGGGGGTCACCTTC.

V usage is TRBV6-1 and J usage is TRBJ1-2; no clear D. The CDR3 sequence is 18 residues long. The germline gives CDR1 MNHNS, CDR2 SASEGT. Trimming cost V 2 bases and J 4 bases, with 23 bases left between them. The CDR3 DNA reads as TGTGCCAGCAGTGAAACGCCCTCAATGGCGGGCACGGCCTATGGCTACACCTTC. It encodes CASSETPSMAGTAYGYTF.

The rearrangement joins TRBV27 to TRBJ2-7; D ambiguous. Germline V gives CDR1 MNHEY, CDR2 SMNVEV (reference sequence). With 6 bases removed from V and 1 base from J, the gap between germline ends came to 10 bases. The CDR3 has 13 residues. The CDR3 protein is CASSARISYEQYF. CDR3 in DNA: TGTGCCAGCAGCGCCAGGATTTCCTACGAGCAGTACTTC.

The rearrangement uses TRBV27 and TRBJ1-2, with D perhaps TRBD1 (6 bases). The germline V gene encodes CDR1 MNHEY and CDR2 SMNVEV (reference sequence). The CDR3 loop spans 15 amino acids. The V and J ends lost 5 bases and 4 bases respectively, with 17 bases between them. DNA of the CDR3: TGTGCCAGCAGTCTAGGTCCGGTGGGGGCCTATGGCTACACCTTC. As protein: CASSLGPVGAYGYTF.

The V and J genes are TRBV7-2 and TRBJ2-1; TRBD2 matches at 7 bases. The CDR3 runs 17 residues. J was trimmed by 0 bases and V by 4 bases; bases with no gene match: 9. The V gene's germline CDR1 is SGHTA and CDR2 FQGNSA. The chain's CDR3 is CASSSDRGGSSYNEQFF. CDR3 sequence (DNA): TGTGCCAGCAGCTCCGACCGGGGCGGGAGCTCCTACAATGAGCAGTTCTTC.

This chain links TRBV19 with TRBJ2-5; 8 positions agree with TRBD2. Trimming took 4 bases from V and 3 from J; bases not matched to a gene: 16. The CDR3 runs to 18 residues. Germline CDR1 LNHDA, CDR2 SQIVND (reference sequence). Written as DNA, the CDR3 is TGTGCCAGTAGTACCCCCCGCGAACGGGGGGGCTCAAAAGAGACCCAGTACTTC. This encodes CASSTPRERGGSKETQYF.

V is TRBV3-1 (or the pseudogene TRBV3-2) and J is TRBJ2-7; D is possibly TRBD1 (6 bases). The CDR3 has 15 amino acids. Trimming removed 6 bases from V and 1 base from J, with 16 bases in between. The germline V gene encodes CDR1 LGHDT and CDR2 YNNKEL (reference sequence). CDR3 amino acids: CASRHPNTGSYEQYF. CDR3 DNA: TGTGCCAGCAGACACCCCAATACAGGGTCCTACGAGCAGTACTTC.

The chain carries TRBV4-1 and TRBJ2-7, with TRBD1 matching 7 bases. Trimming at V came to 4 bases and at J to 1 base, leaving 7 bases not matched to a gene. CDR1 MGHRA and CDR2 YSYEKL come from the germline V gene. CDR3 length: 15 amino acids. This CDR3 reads CASSRMGQSSYEQYF. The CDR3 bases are TGCGCCAGCAGCCGGATGGGACAGTCATCCTACGAGCAGTACTTC.

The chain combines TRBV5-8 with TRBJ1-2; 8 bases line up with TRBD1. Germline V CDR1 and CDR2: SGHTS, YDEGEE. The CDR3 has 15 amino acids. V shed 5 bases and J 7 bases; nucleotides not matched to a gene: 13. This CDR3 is CASRSGGQGGSGYTF. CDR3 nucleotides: TGTGCCAGCAGATCTGGTGGACAGGGCGGGTCTGGCTACACCTTC.

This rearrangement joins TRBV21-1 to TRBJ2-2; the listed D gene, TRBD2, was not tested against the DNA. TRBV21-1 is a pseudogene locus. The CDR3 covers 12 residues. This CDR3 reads CAEATDHRGAVF. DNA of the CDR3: TGTGCCGAAGCAACAGACCACCGGGGAGCTGTTTTT.

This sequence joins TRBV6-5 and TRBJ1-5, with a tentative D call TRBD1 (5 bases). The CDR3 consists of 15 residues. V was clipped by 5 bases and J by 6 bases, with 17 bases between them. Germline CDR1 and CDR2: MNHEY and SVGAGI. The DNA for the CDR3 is TGTGCCAGCAGTCCGCTGACCCTCGGGGGTCAGCCCCAGCATTTT. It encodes CASSPLTLGGQPQHF.

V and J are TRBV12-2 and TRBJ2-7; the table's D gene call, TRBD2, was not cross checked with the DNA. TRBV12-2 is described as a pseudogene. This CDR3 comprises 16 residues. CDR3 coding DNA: TGTGCAAGTCGCTTAGCGCGAGGAAGGAGCTCCTACGAGCAGTACTTC. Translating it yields CASRLARGRSSYEQYF.

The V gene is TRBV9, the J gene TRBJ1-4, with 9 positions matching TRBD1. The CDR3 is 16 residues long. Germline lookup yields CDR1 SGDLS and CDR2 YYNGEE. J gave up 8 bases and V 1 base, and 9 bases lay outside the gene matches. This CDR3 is CASSVSGTGIEEKLFF. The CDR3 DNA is TGTGCCAGCAGCGTATCCGGGACAGGGATTGAGGAAAAACTGTTTTTT.